Sequencing of this T cell receptor beta chain was carried out in a study of T cells in Graves' hyperthyroidism and ophthalmopathy. The CDR3 has 14 amino acids. CDR1 is SGHDT and CDR2 is YYEEEE in the germline V gene. Deletions cut 4 bases from V and 4 bases from J, with 15 bases between. RNA transcripts gave rise to amplified TCR beta CDR3 regions. First-round RT-PCR with HTBI primers amplified the TCR CDR3 region. A single record per CDR3 protein comes from TCRdb applying MiXCR to the multiplex PCR reads. The repertoire includes 530,000 or so distinct CDR3 sequences, just over 45% of them detected once, and about 7.8% sits in the top ten. A note on this clonotype: A much more abundant neighbour one base away suggests this may be a read error.

Stable Graves' hyperthyroidism denoted no ophthalmopathy progression over 18 months. Patients with uncontrolled infections, other autoimmune diseases, pregnancy or lactation were excluded. Diagnostic assessment was based on clinical symptoms, serum thyroxine and TRAb, thyroid ultrasound and orbital computed tomography. The receptor comes from a woman aged 18 to 35 with Graves' hyperthyroidism. Material: peripheral blood or thyroid tissue (not recorded which). J is TRBJ2-7 and V is TRBV5-6; tentatively, D is TRBD1 (6 bases). The DNA for the CDR3 is TGTGCCAGCAGCCGAGAGGGACAAAGTTACGAGCAGTACTTC. As protein: CASSREGQSYEQYF.